This is a list of T cell receptor beta chains from one sample in a study of cytomegalovirus exposure and HLA in healthy donors. The protocol was immunoSEQ multiplex PCR, while the TCRdb copy is restricted to in-frame clones and leaves out a portion. This table has approximately 190,000 clones, 78% appearing once. The sequenced sample consisted of PBMCs. These receptors were taken from a woman in her twenties or thirties in good health and CMV-seropositive. Each CDR3 is given with its conserved first and last residue. The D gene is left open where the match is weak. Rows may omit the clone size; those that give it use once, few, many or a size class.

d_call	v_call	j_call	clone_size	cdr3_nt	cdr3_aa
.	TRBV19	TRBJ2-1	.	TGTGCCAGTAGGTACAGGTCCACAGACAATGAGCAGTTCTTC	CASRYRSTDNEQFF
.	TRBV7-9	TRBJ1-5	.	TGTGCCAGCAGCTTGGGAGGGGTTCACAATCAGCCCCAGCATTTT	CASSLGGVHNQPQHF
.	TRBV5-1	TRBJ2-7	.	TGCGCCAGCAGCTTGGCTCACCGGGGAGCCAGTCCCTACGAGCAGTACTTC	CASSLAHRGASPYEQYF
TRBD1	TRBV19	TRBJ2-2	.	TGTGCCAGTAGTATAGATCGTAGTTGGGGGACAGGGAACACCGGGGAGCTGTTTTTT	CASSIDRSWGTGNTGELFF
.	TRBV10-3	TRBJ2-7	few	TGTGCCATCAGTGAGCTACAGGACGAGCAGTACTTC	CAISELQDEQYF
.	TRBV18	TRBJ2-7	.	TGTGCCACTACCCAGGGGGGCTACGAGCAGTACTTC	CATTQGGYEQYF
TRBD1	TRBV18	TRBJ1-4	.	TGTGCCAGCTCACCGACGATACAGGGGGCGATAGAAAAACTGTTTTTT	CASSPTIQGAIEKLFF
TRBD1	TRBV5-1	TRBJ2-7	.	TGCGCCAGCAGCCCCGGGACAGGGGACTACGAGCAGTACTTC	CASSPGTGDYEQYF
.	TRBV5-5	TRBJ1-1	once	TGTGCCAGCAGCTTCGACAGGTTAAACACTGAAGCTTTCTTT	CASSFDRLNTEAFF
TRBD2	TRBV5-1	TRBJ2-7	.	TGCGCCAGCAGCGCCGGGACTAGCGGGAAGTACGAGCAGTACTTC	CASSAGTSGKYEQYF
TRBD1	TRBV28	TRBJ1-2	once	TGTGCCAGCAGTTTAGGATTGGACAGGGGCCGTCTGTCTCCAAAGACTTATGGCTACACCTTC	CASSLGLDRGRLSPKTYGYTF
.	TRBV30	TRBJ1-2	once	TGTGCCTGGAGTCCAACTTCAAGGGGCCTCCTCGGCTACACCTTC	CAWSPTSRGLLGYTF
TRBD1	TRBV4-1	TRBJ2-2	.	TGCGCCAGCAGCCGGGGACAGGGGGACGGGGAGCTGTTTTTT	CASSRGQGDGELFF
.	TRBV6-5	TRBJ1-3	few	TGTGCCAGCAGTTACTCGGGCGGGGACTCTGGAAACACCATATATTTT	CASSYSGGDSGNTIYF
.	TRBV7-2	TRBJ2-2	.	TGTGCCAGCAGCTTAGTGGGGGGGGCAGGGGAGCTGTTTTTT	CASSLVGGAGELFF
.	TRBV19	TRBJ1-5	.	TGTGCCAGCGGGACTTATAGCAATCAGCCCCAGCATTTT	CASGTYSNQPQHF
.	TRBV2	TRBJ2-3	.	TGTGCCAGCCATCGGACATCTAGCACAGATACGCAGTATTTT	CASHRTSSTDTQYF
TRBD1	TRBV6-1	TRBJ1-2	few	TGTGCCAGCAACCCCCAAGGGGGCGGCTACACCTTC	CASNPQGGGYTF
.	TRBV5-1	TRBJ2-1	.	TGCGCCAGCAGCTTATACCAGGGGAGTTTGGGCAATGAGCAGTTCTTC	CASSLYQGSLGNEQFF
.	TRBV30	TRBJ1-1	.	TGTGCCCGGACCAGGACAACCAACACTGAAGCTTTCTTT	CARTRTTNTEAFF
TRBD1	TRBV28	TRBJ1-2	once	TGTGCCAGCAGCCCGGACAGGGTTGCTGGCTACACCTTC	CASSPDRVAGYTF
.	TRBV7-6	TRBJ2-7	.	TGTGCCAGCAGCTTGAACAGCGGGCAGTACGAGCAGTACTTC	CASSLNSGQYEQYF
TRBD1	TRBV4-1	TRBJ2-2	.	TGCGCCAGCAGTCATTTCGGGACAGGGTACTACACCGGGGAGCTGTTTTTT	CASSHFGTGYYTGELFF
.	TRBV10-1	TRBJ2-3	.	TGCGCCAGCAGTGAGAGGGGGCGCGGGGTCACAGATACGCAGTATTTT	CASSERGRGVTDTQYF
.	TRBV4-1	TRBJ2-1	.	TGCGCCAGCAGCCAAGGGGCAGGGCCTGTGGATGAGCAGTTCTTC	CASSQGAGPVDEQFF
.	TRBV2	TRBJ2-7	.	TGTGCCAGCAGTGAGATTATATTTCGCACAGGGGGGGGCTACGAGCAGTACTTC	CASSEIIFRTGGGYEQYF
TRBD1	TRBV6-5	TRBJ2-1	.	TGTGCCAGCAGCCTTGGACAGGGCAAGCAGTTCTTC	CASSLGQGKQFF
.	TRBV11-3	TRBJ1-5	.	TGTGCCAGCAGTATTAGGTCGGGGCAGCCCCAGCATTTT	CASSIRSGQPQHF
TRBD1	TRBV19	TRBJ1-1	.	TGTGCCAGTAGTGGGACAGGGTGGGACACTGAAGCTTTCTTT	CASSGTGWDTEAFF
.	TRBV9	TRBJ2-7	.	TGTGCCAGCAGCCCCACGGACTACTCCTACGAGCAGTACTTC	CASSPTDYSYEQYF
TRBD1	TRBV27	TRBJ2-1	.	TGTGCCAGCAGTTTATCGGGACAGGTCTACAATGAGCAGTTCTTC	CASSLSGQVYNEQFF
.	TRBV6-6	TRBJ1-1	.	TGTGCCAGCAGTTACGGGGGGATCCCTGAAGCTTTCTTT	CASSYGGIPEAFF
.	TRBV2	TRBJ2-5	.	TGTGCCAGCAGTGGACAGCAAGAGACCCAGTACTTC	CASSGQQETQYF
TRBD1	TRBV25-1	TRBJ2-1	.	TGTGCCAGCAGCCCGGGACAGGGAGCCTACAATGAGCAGTTCTTC	CASSPGQGAYNEQFF
.	TRBV11-3	TRBJ2-1	.	TGTGCCAGCAGCCCATTCAGGGGCCATGAGCAGTTCTTC	CASSPFRGHEQFF
.	TRBV19	TRBJ2-2	.	TGTGCCAGTAGTTCACAACAACAGGGCACCGGGGAGCTGTTTTTT	CASSSQQQGTGELFF
.	TRBV28	TRBJ1-5	few	TGTGCCAGCAGTTTACCCGGGGACAATCAGCCCCAGCATTTT	CASSLPGDNQPQHF
TRBD2	TRBV4-2	TRBJ2-1	.	TGTGCCAGCAGCAGAACCGGGACTAGCGGGTACAATGAGCAGTTCTTC	CASSRTGTSGYNEQFF
TRBD2	TRBV28	TRBJ2-3	once	TGTGCCAGCAGTCCTAGCGGGAGAGAGGCAGATACGCAGTATTTT	CASSPSGREADTQYF
.	TRBV5-5	TRBJ1-4	.	TGTGCCAGCAGCTCGACGGGGGAGGAGGGGGAAAAACTGTTTTTT	CASSSTGEEGEKLFF
.	TRBV11-2	TRBJ2-2	once	TGTGCCAGCACCCCCAGCGGGGAGCTGTTTTTT	CASTPSGELFF
.	TRBV7-9	TRBJ2-7	.	TGTTCCAGCAGCCATGGGACTGCCATTCCCTACGAGCAGTACTTC	CSSSHGTAIPYEQYF
.	TRBV25-1	TRBJ1-2	.	TGTGCCAGCCTCCAGGAAGGCTATGGCTACACCTTC	CASLQEGYGYTF
.	TRBV2	TRBJ1-5	many	TGTGCCAGCAGTGAAACAGAACTTAGCAATCAGCCCCAGCATTTT	CASSETELSNQPQHF
.	TRBV5-1	TRBJ1-5	.	TGCGCCAGCAGCTTGGGGGGGGTATCCAATCAGCCCCAGCATTTT	CASSLGGVSNQPQHF
TRBD2	TRBV5-4	TRBJ2-2	.	TGTGCCAGCAGCTTCGTAGCGGGGTTCGACGGGGAGCTGTTTTTT	CASSFVAGFDGELFF
.	TRBV7-2	TRBJ2-3	once	TGTGCCAGCAGCATCGACAGCCCAGATACGCAGTATTTT	CASSIDSPDTQYF
TRBD2	TRBV4-2	TRBJ2-3	.	TGTGCCAGCAGCCAAGCGGCGGGGGGGGCAGATACGCAGTATTTT	CASSQAAGGADTQYF
.	TRBV7-9	TRBJ2-1	.	TGTGCCAGCAGCTCCGTAGTTGAGCAGTTCTTC	CASSSVVEQFF
TRBD1	TRBV2	TRBJ1-5	.	TGTGCCAGCACCCATGGGACAGATAGCAATCAGCCCCAGCATTTT	CASTHGTDSNQPQHF
.	TRBV2	TRBJ1-1	.	TGTGCCAGCACCTGGTCGGGGGAGAGCACTGAAGCTTTCTTT	CASTWSGESTEAFF
TRBD2	TRBV4-2	TRBJ2-7	.	TGTGCCAGCAGCCAAGATCGCCCGGGGGGGGGCCAGTACGAGCAGTACTTC	CASSQDRPGGGQYEQYF
.	TRBV7-2	TRBJ1-2	few	TGTGCCAGCAGCTTAGGGCAGGGTTGGGGCTATGGCTACACCTTC	CASSLGQGWGYGYTF